The 27 T cell receptor beta chains below were found in one sample sequenced in a study of Graves' ophthalmopathy and Graves' hyperthyroidism. RNA transcripts yielded amplified TCR beta CDR3 regions. An opening RT-PCR round employed HTBI primers and preceded a second-round multiplex PCR. In TCRdb, the multiplex PCR reads were re-called with MiXCR into one record per CDR3 protein. The top ten clones hold approximately 9.8% of a sample with roughly 500,000 distinct CDR3 sequences, 14% of them seen once. The sequencing sample was made of blood. The origin of the receptors is a woman younger than 45 with Graves' ophthalmopathy.

This chain connects TRBV10-2 to TRBJ2-7; D may be TRBD1 (6 bases). CDR1 WSHSY and CDR2 SAAADI come from the germline V gene. The CDR3 covers 14 residues. Trimming removed 1 base at V and 5 bases at J, with 12 bases between. The CDR3 DNA reads TGCGCCAGCAGTGAGTGGGACAATGTGAACGAGCAGTACTTC. Residues: CASSEWDNVNEQYF.

As for this clonotype: The conserved phenylalanine or tryptophan normally closing the CDR3 is absent here, so this likely arose from a read error. The genes are TRBV30 and TRBJ2-2; possible D gene TRBD2, 5 bases. The V gene's germline CDR1 is GTSNPN and CDR2 SVGIG (reference sequence). Deletions cut 6 bases from V and 0 bases from J, with 11 bases between. The CDR3 has 14 residues. CDR3 loop: CACRTLANTGELFV. CDR3 bases: TGTGCCTGCCGGACTCTAGCGAACACCGGGGAGCTGTTTGTT.

This rearrangement joins TRBV7-9 to TRBJ1-6; 9 bases fit TRBD1. Trimming took 3 bases from V and 10 from J; bases not matched to a gene: 7. Germline V gives CDR1 SEHNR, CDR2 FQNEAQ (reference sequence). The length of the CDR3 is 15 residues. The CDR3 loop is CASSFEQGARSPLHF. CDR3 coding DNA: TGTGCCAGCAGCTTTGAACAGGGGGCACGGTCACCCCTCCACTTT.

About this clonotype itself: This CDR3 fails to terminate in the conserved phenylalanine or tryptophan, so it likely reflects a read error. This sequence joins TRBV2 and TRBJ1-5; a possible D gene is TRBD1 (6 bases). CDR3 size: 14 residues. V lost 2 bases and J 2 bases, leaving 7 bases between the germline ends. Germline CDR1 is SNHLY and CDR2 is FYNNEI. CDR3 coding DNA: TGTGCCAGCAGTGAAAGACAGGGCAATCAGCCCCAGCATGTT. Translated, it gives CASSERQGNQPQHV.

At least ten counts were recorded for this clonotype. The V gene is TRBV19, the J gene TRBJ1-1; no definite D call. V was cut by 3 bases and J by 5 bases, with 13 bases left in between. Germline V gene sequence: CDR1 LNHDA, CDR2 SQIVND (reference sequence). This CDR3 contains 14 residues. The CDR3 DNA reads as TGTGCCAGTAGTATCACCCTGGTGTTGACTGAAGCTTTCTTT. Translation: CASSITLVLTEAFF. Variable domain in full (rest from reference TRBV19 and TRBJ1-1): DGGITQSPKYLFRKEGQNVTLSCEQNLNHDAMYWYRQDPGQGLRLIYYSQIVNDFQKGDIAEGYSVSREKKESFPLTVTSAQKNPTAFYLCASSITLVLTEAFFGQGTRLTVV.

This clonotype has a count of ten or more. A read error may account for a junction end that differs from germline. The chain is built from TRBV12-5 and TRBJ1-1; 9 bases agree with TRBD1. CDR1 LGHNT and CDR2 FRNRAP come from the germline V gene. The CDR3 spans 11 residues. In nucleotides, the CDR3 is TGTGCTAGTGGTTTGGGGGGGGACAGGGACTTT. Protein: CASGLGGDRDF.

This clonotype appeared many times. The chain has TRBV12-3 or TRBV12-4 and TRBJ2-2; D gene ambiguous. With 3 bases removed from V and 3 bases from J, the gap between germline ends came to 5 bases. The CDR3 runs to 13 residues. In DNA form, the CDR3 reads TGTGCCAGCAGTTTTACTGACACCGGGGAGCTGTTTTTT. It specifies CASSFTDTGELFF.

This clonotype occurred many times. The chain is built from TRBV27 and TRBJ2-2, with TRBD2 identical over 9 bases. Per germline, CDR1 MNHEY and CDR2 SMNVEV (reference sequence). V lost 0 bases to trimming and J lost 7 bases; unmatched junction nucleotides: 6. The CDR3 has 16 amino acids. In nucleotides, the CDR3 is TGTGCCAGCAGTTTATCGGCGGGAGGGCCGATCGGGGAGCTGTTTTTT. Translation: CASSLSAGGPIGELFF.

This clonotype has a count of ten or more. V is TRBV4-2 and J is TRBJ1-5, with TRBD1 as a possible D gene (6 bases). The length of the CDR3 is 15 residues. Germline V lookup: CDR1 LGHNA, CDR2 YNFKEQ. V was pared by 2 bases and J by 2 bases, with 10 bases between. The DNA of the CDR3 is TGTGCCAGCAGCCAAACACACAGGGGCAATCAGCCCCAGCATTTT. This gives the protein CASSQTHRGNQPQHF.

This clonotype was seen at least ten times. The rearrangement links TRBV29-1 to TRBJ1-1; the match to TRBD1 covers 7 bases. Germline-derived CDR1 and CDR2 are SQVTM and ANQGSEA. With V trimmed by 6 bases and J by 4 bases, 8 bases remained unmatched. This CDR3 has 13 residues. The CDR3 sequence is CSVDREGGTEAFF. DNA for the CDR3: TGCAGCGTCGACAGGGAAGGAGGCACTGAAGCTTTCTTT.

This clonotype was observed at least ten times. CDR3 DNA: TGTGCCAGCAGCGGCAACAATCAGCCCCAGCATTTT. Translation gives CASSGNNQPQHF. The gene calls are TRBV12-3 or TRBV12-4 and TRBJ1-5; D not resolved. The CDR3 totals 12 residues. With 6 bases removed from V and 3 bases from J, the gap between germline ends came to 6 bases.

This clonotype has a count of ten or more. The V gene is TRBV30, the J gene TRBJ1-2, with 7 bases fitting TRBD1. The V segment lost 8 bases and the J segment 5 bases; nucleotides outside the gene matches: 11. Germline V gene sequence: CDR1 GTSNPN, CDR2 SVGIG (reference sequence). The CDR3 contains 13 residues. The DNA of the CDR3 is TGTGCCCATGGGGACAGCCGACTGTATGGCTACACCTTC. It is translated as CAHGDSRLYGYTF. The variable domain in full, with the rest retrieved from reference TRBV30 and TRBJ1-2, is SQTIHQWPATLVQPVGSPLSLECTVEGTSNPNLYWYRQAAGRGLQLLFYSVGIGQISSEVPQNLSASRPQDRQFILSSKKLLLSDSGFYLCAHGDSRLYGYTFGSGTRLTVV.

This clonotype came up many times. The junction shows a germline mismatch at one end, possibly a read error. V is TRBV11-2 and J is TRBJ2-7; TRBD1 matches at 7 bases. Germline V gene sequence: CDR1 SGHAT, CDR2 FQNNGV. The CDR3 consists of 11 residues. DNA of the CDR3: TGTGCCAGCAGCTTAGGTTCGACAGGGCGCTTC. Translating gives CASSLGSTGRF.

This clonotype was recorded many times. The genes are TRBV5-1 and TRBJ2-2; 7 nucleotides align to TRBD2. With V trimmed by 4 bases and J by 3 bases, 12 bases remained unmatched. The CDR3 spans 17 residues. The V gene's germline CDR1 is SGHRS and CDR2 YFSETQ. CDR3 sequence (DNA): TGCGCCAGCAGCCTAGACGGGGCGGGAGTGCACACCGGGGAGCTGTTTTTT. Protein product: CASSLDGAGVHTGELFF. Together with reference TRBV5-1 and TRBJ2-2, the CDR3 gives the full variable domain: KAGVTQTPRYLIKTRGQQVTLSCSPISGHRSVSWYQQTPGQGLQFLFEYFSETQRNKGNFPGRFSGRQFSNSRSEMNVSTLELGDSALYLCASSLDGAGVHTGELFFGEGSRLTVL.

This clonotype occurred many times. This sequence joins TRBV19 and TRBJ1-6; D perhaps matches TRBD1 (6 bases). Germline loops: CDR1 LNHDA, CDR2 SQIVND (reference sequence). This CDR3 has 14 residues. V gave up 6 bases and J gave up 12 bases, with 18 bases separating them. Written as DNA, the CDR3 is TGTGCCAGTAGCCCCGGGGGCCAAATTGAACCCCTCCACTTT. Amino acids: CASSPGGQIEPLHF.

This clonotype was observed many times. The rearrangement joins TRBV20-1 to TRBJ1-6; D is uncertain. V gave up 1 base and J gave up 3 bases, with 13 bases separating them. CDR3 length equals 16 residues. Germline V CDR1 and CDR2: DFQATT, SNEGSKA (reference sequence). As DNA, the CDR3 is TGCAGTGCTAGAGTGGAAGGGCGGAACTATAATTCACCCCTCCACTTT. Protein product: CSARVEGRNYNSPLHF.

Regarding this clonotype: The CDR3 carries no conserved terminal phenylalanine or tryptophan, so it likely arises from a read error. The rearrangement uses TRBV12-3 or TRBV12-4 and TRBJ1-2; D is unresolved. The length of the CDR3 is 15 residues. V was shortened by 5 bases and J by 6 bases, with 19 bases between the two germline ends. The CDR3 coding sequence is TGTGCCAGCAGTATCCTTGGGGTTTGGGGAGATGGCTACACCCTC. It translates to CASSILGVWGDGYTL.

There are a few counts of this clonotype. The chain links TRBV5-1 to TRBJ2-7, with D tentatively TRBD1 (7 bases). This CDR3 has 16 amino acids. Looked up from germline, CDR1 is SGHRS and CDR2 is YFSETQ. Between the trimmed V and J ends, which lost 0 bases and 0 bases, there was a span of 13 bases. The CDR3 DNA reads TGCGCCAGCAGCTTGGTGGGGGGACAGAGCTCCTACGAGCAGTACTTC. This codes for CASSLVGGQSSYEQYF.

This clonotype was seen a handful of times. Given a much more abundant clone one base away, this may be a read error. The V and J genes are TRBV7-3 and TRBJ2-5; possibly TRBD1 for D (5 bases). Germline CDR1 and CDR2: SGHTA and FQGTGA. The CDR3 consists of 15 residues. DNA of the CDR3: TGTGCCAGCAGCTTATCCGGGTTGGGGCAAGAGACCAAGTACTTC. It yields the protein CASSLSGLGQETKYF.

The table lists this clonotype with many counts. The gene calls are TRBV6-1 and TRBJ1-5; 9 bases match TRBD1. Losses at the gene ends were 8 bases for V and 7 bases for J; bases not matched to a gene: 6. In germline, CDR1 is MNHNS, CDR2 SASEGT. The CDR3 runs to 13 residues. The CDR3 nucleotides are TGTGCCAGCGGGGGGACAGGGAAGCAGCCCCAGCATTTT. It is translated as CASGGTGKQPQHF.

The table lists this clonotype with many counts. An end of the junction does not agree with germline; a read error may underlie this. V gene TRBV12-3 or TRBV12-4 combines with J gene TRBJ2-4; D unresolved. This CDR3 has 14 residues. The CDR3 nucleotides are TGTGCCAGCAGTTTTTCTGGCACCAAAAACATTAAGTACTTC. It codes for CASSFSGTKNIKYF.

This clonotype was counted ten times or more. The rearrangement joins TRBV30 to TRBJ1-1, with D possibly matching TRBD1 (6 bases). Germline CDR1 and CDR2: GTSNPN and SVGIG (reference sequence). The CDR3 spans 13 residues. V was shortened by 4 bases and J by 2 bases, with 11 bases between the two germline ends. CDR3 nucleotides: TGTGCCTGGAACCGGGACACAAACACTGAAGCTTTCTTT. Amino acid sequence: CAWNRDTNTEAFF. Full variable domain (missing parts from reference TRBV30 and TRBJ1-1): SQTIHQWPATLVQPVGSPLSLECTVEGTSNPNLYWYRQAAGRGLQLLFYSVGIGQISSEVPQNLSASRPQDRQFILSSKKLLLSDSGFYLCAWNRDTNTEAFFGQGTRLTVV.

This clonotype was counted at least ten times. V gene TRBV27 combines with J gene TRBJ2-7, with 9 bases aligning to TRBD2. This CDR3 contains 15 residues. After removal of 4 bases from V and 3 bases from J, the junction contained 7 bases not matched to a gene. CDR1 is MNHEY, CDR2 SMNVEV, per germline (reference sequence). CDR3 loop: CASSSRSGGFYEQYF. CDR3 nucleotide sequence: TGTGCCAGCAGTTCGCGCAGCGGGGGGTTCTACGAGCAGTACTTC.

This clonotype was observed many times. The gene calls are TRBV12-3 or TRBV12-4 and TRBJ2-5; a possible D gene is TRBD1 (5 bases). CDR3 length equals 14 residues. Trimming stripped 3 bases from V and 2 bases from J, with 10 bases between. This CDR3 reads CASSLTRAQETQYF. CDR3 bases: TGTGCCAGCAGTTTGACCAGGGCACAAGAGACCCAGTACTTC.

This clonotype appeared a single time. Just one base apart from a much larger clone, this may be a read error. The chain joins TRBV29-1 to TRBJ1-1; TRBD1 is a possible D gene (6 bases). Germline CDR1 and CDR2: SQVTM and ANQGSEA. The CDR3 is made up of 11 amino acids. CDR3: CSVEGDTEALF. As DNA, the CDR3 is TGCAGCGTTGAAGGGGACACTGAAGCTTTGTTT.

This clonotype was counted between two and nine times. The chain employs TRBV3-1 and TRBJ1-5; D is uncertain. The germline gives CDR1 LGHDT, CDR2 YNNKEL (reference sequence). The V end was cut by 1 base, the J end by 5 bases, with 9 bases between. The CDR3 totals 14 residues. CDR3 protein: CASSQGTSDQPQHF. CDR3 sequence (DNA): TGTGCCAGCAGCCAAGGAACATCCGATCAGCCCCAGCATTTT.

This clonotype appeared many times. This chain uses TRBV27 with TRBJ2-5; TRBD1 aligns across 8 bases. V lost 6 bases to trimming and J lost 5 bases; unmatched junction nucleotides: 8. Germline V gene data show CDR1 as MNHEY and CDR2 as SMNVEV (reference sequence). This CDR3 has 14 amino acids. The CDR3 DNA is TGTGCCAGCAGGACAGGGGTCAGGCGGGAGACCCAGTACTTC. This codes for CASRTGVRRETQYF.